A single sample is the source of the 21 T cell receptor beta chains below, sequenced in a study of T cells in Graves' hyperthyroidism and ophthalmopathy. RNA transcripts provided the source from which TCR beta CDR3 regions were amplified. RT-PCR in the first round (using the HTBI primer set) targeted the TCR CDR3. Via MiXCR, TCRdb re-called the multiplex PCR reads, giving one row per CDR3 protein. The sample includes approximately 400,000 distinct CDR3 sequences, around 16% of them seen just once. The sequenced material came from blood. The origin of the receptors is a young woman with Graves' hyperthyroidism.

The chain carries TRBV10-3 and TRBJ1-2; D gene ambiguous. The CDR3 contains 14 residues. Trimming took 7 bases from V and 0 from J, leaving 12 bases between them. The germline CDR1 and CDR2 sequences are ENHRY and SYGVKD. CDR3 in DNA: TGTGCCATCATGGAGGCAGATTCTAACTATGGCTACACCTTC. Its protein product is CAIMEADSNYGYTF.

This clonotype was detected ten times or more. V and J are TRBV12-3 or TRBV12-4 and TRBJ2-1; 7 positions agree with TRBD2. CDR3 length: 15 residues. The J segment lost 5 bases and the V segment lost 7 bases, leaving 11 bases of the junction unmatched. CDR3 amino acids: CASTLGLAVNNEQFF. CDR3 DNA sequence: TGTGCCAGCACCTTGGGGCTAGCGGTGAACAATGAGCAGTTCTTC.

This clonotype was counted at least ten times. The chain links TRBV27 to TRBJ1-5; TRBD1 agrees at 8 bases. Germline values: CDR1 MNHEY, CDR2 SMNVEV (reference sequence). The CDR3 loop spans 15 amino acids. V was pared by 6 bases and J by 5 bases, with 9 bases of the junction left unmatched. CDR3 amino acids: CASSLNGQGYQPQHF. The CDR3 bases are TGTGCCAGCAGCCTAAATGGACAGGGTTATCAGCCCCAGCATTTT.

This clonotype was recorded a few times. The gene calls are TRBV19 and TRBJ2-1; 11 bases are shared with TRBD2. This CDR3 is built from 17 residues. Germline CDR1 and CDR2: LNHDA and SQIVND (reference sequence). Germline trimming cut 5 bases from V and 1 base from J; bases unmatched to any gene: 7. The CDR3 DNA reads as TGTGCCAGTAGTGCCCTACTAGCGGGAGATTCCTACAATGAGCAGTTCTTC. As protein: CASSALLAGDSYNEQFF.

This clonotype was seen more than once but under ten times. J is TRBJ1-6 and V is TRBV6-1; D not certain. The CDR3 sequence is 13 residues long. Germline lookup yields CDR1 MNHNS and CDR2 SASEGT. V was cut by 5 bases and J by 5 bases, with 7 bases left in between. CDR3 in DNA: TGTGCCAGCAGTACCCTCAATAATTCACCCCTCCACTTT. It is translated as CASSTLNNSPLHF.

This clonotype came up many times. This rearrangement joins TRBV11-1 to TRBJ1-2; TRBD1 aligns across 8 bases. The J segment lost 1 base and the V segment lost 4 bases, leaving 5 bases of the junction unmatched. The germline CDR1 and CDR2 sequences are SGHAT and FQDESV (reference sequence). CDR3 size: 15 residues. The CDR3 is CASSSTTGVNYGYTF. The CDR3 nucleotides read TGTGCCAGCAGCTCTACGACAGGGGTTAACTATGGCTACACCTTC.

This clonotype was seen many times. The chain is built from TRBV28 and TRBJ1-5; D is undetermined. CDR1 and CDR2 from the germline V gene are MDHEN and SYDVKM. The ends were cut back, 5 bases at V and 0 bases at J, with 23 bases in the middle. The CDR3 covers 19 residues. CDR3 nucleotide sequence: TGTGCCAGCAGTCTTCTTCGGCTGCGGGCCAAACATAGCAATCAGCCCCAGCATTTT. Translating gives CASSLLRLRAKHSNQPQHF.

This rearrangement joins TRBV14 to TRBJ2-5; 8 bases are a match to TRBD2. The germline V gene encodes CDR1 SGHDN and CDR2 FVKESK. The CDR3 runs 17 residues. With V trimmed by 0 bases and J by 8 bases, 14 bases remained unmatched. The CDR3, as DNA: TGTGCCAGCAGCCAAGAACGCTCGGGAGGGCCTTGGGGTACCCAGTACTTC. This gives the protein CASSQERSGGPWGTQYF. The variable domain in full, completed from reference TRBV14 and TRBJ2-5, reads EAGVTQFPSHSVIEKGQTVTLRCDPISGHDNLYWYRRVMGKEIKFLLHFVKESKQDESGMPNNRFLAERTGGTYSTLKVQPAELEDSGVYFCASSQERSGGPWGTQYFGPGTRLLVL.

This clonotype was found many times. Here the CDR3 DNA reads TGTGCCAGCTCTCGCGGGACAGCTCATGAAAAACTGTTTTTT. Translated: CASSRGTAHEKLFF. The rearrangement links TRBV18 to TRBJ1-4, with 7 bases fitting TRBD1. The J segment lost 6 bases and the V segment lost 6 bases, leaving 7 bases of the junction unmatched. Germline CDR1 KGHSH, CDR2 LQKENI. This CDR3 has 14 residues.

This chain links TRBV15 with TRBJ2-1; 7 bases line up with TRBD1. V dropped 5 bases and J dropped 0; count of bases not matched to a gene: 4. The length of the CDR3 is 15 residues. Looked up from germline, CDR1 is LNHNV and CDR2 is YYDKDF (reference sequence). The CDR3: CATSRTGVSYNEQFF. The DNA for the CDR3 is TGTGCCACCAGCCGCACAGGGGTCTCCTACAATGAGCAGTTCTTC. Combining the CDR3 with reference TRBV15 and TRBJ2-1 gives the whole variable domain DAMVIQNPRYQVTQFGKPVTLSCSQTLNHNVMYWYQQKSSQAPKLLFHYYDKDFNNEADTPDNFQSRRPNTSFCFLDIRSPGLGDTAMYLCATSRTGVSYNEQFFGPGTRLTVL.

This clonotype was found a few times. The V and J genes are TRBV19 and TRBJ1-5; no firm D call. Per the germline V gene, CDR1 is LNHDA and CDR2 is SQIVND (reference sequence). The V and J ends lost 9 bases and 7 bases respectively, with 16 bases between them. The CDR3 length is 13 residues. As DNA, the CDR3 is TGTGCCAGCCTTAACTTGGACGGCCAGCCCCAGCATTTT. This sequence encodes CASLNLDGQPQHF.

This clonotype was found a few times. J is TRBJ2-6 and V is TRBV3-1, with D hard to call. The CDR3 sequence is 15 residues long. V lost 1 base and J lost 2, with 6 bases in between. Germline CDR1 LGHDT, CDR2 YNNKEL (reference sequence). CDR3 loop: CASSQARTGANVLTF. The CDR3 DNA follows: TGTGCCAGCAGCCAAGCAAGGACTGGGGCCAACGTCCTGACTTTC.

This clonotype was recorded many times. The chain combines TRBV30 with TRBJ2-5, with D tentatively TRBD1 or TRBD2 (5 bases each). Trimming cost V 8 bases and J 4 bases, with 14 bases left between them. The CDR3 length is 12 residues. Germline V CDR1 and CDR2: GTSNPN, SVGIG (reference sequence). The CDR3 reads CALGRGTETQYF. DNA of the CDR3: TGTGCCCTTGGGAGAGGGACAGAGACCCAGTACTTC.

This clonotype was recorded a few times. Possible read error: a much larger clone is one base away. Since no conserved phenylalanine or tryptophan closes the CDR3, a read error is the likely cause. This chain joins TRBV12-3 or TRBV12-4 and TRBJ1-5; tentative D call: TRBD1 (5 bases). The CDR3 is 14 amino acids. V lost 7 bases to trimming and J lost 0 bases, with 10 bases between them. The CDR3 nucleotides read TGTGCCAGCAATCCGGGACTTAGCAATCAGCCCCAGCATGTT. Protein: CASNPGLSNQPQHV.

In regard to this clonotype: A much larger clone lies one base from this, so it may be a read error. This chain connects TRBV5-1 to TRBJ2-5; D is perhaps TRBD2 (5 bases). Germline CDR1 and CDR2: SGHRS and YFSETQ. The CDR3 spans 14 residues. V was clipped by 2 bases and J by 6 bases, with 14 bases between them. CDR3: CASSFSQASQTQYF. The CDR3 DNA sequence: TGCGCCAGCAGCTTCTCTCAGGCTAGCCAGACCCAGTACTTC.

This clonotype was counted at least ten times. V and J are TRBV7-9 and TRBJ1-5; D gene ambiguous. The CDR3 sequence is 15 residues long. Germline V gene lookup returns CDR1 SEHNR and CDR2 FQNEAQ (reference sequence). V gave up 5 bases and J gave up 5 bases, with 16 bases separating them. The CDR3 sequence: CASSPGLSRDQPQHF. The DNA of the CDR3 is TGTGCCAGCAGCCCTGGACTCTCGCGGGATCAGCCCCAGCATTTT.

This clonotype was picked up many times. The chain is built from TRBV27 and TRBJ2-7; 10 bases are shared with TRBD1. V shed 5 bases, J shed 4 bases, and the junction held 14 bases outside the gene matches. CDR3 length: 17 amino acids. The germline V gene encodes CDR1 MNHEY and CDR2 SMNVEV (reference sequence). CDR3 region: CASSPYLTGGISYEQYF. The CDR3 coding sequence is TGTGCCAGCAGTCCATACCTGACAGGGGGCATAAGTTACGAGCAGTACTTC.

Many counts were recorded for this clonotype. The chain uses TRBV25-1 and TRBJ1-1; D is unresolved. Germline CDR1 MGHDK, CDR2 SYGVNS. V was cut by 6 bases and J by 1 base, with 15 bases left in between. CDR3 size: 15 residues. The CDR3 region is CASSPLPVGNTEAFF. CDR3 sequence (DNA): TGTGCCAGCAGCCCCTTACCGGTCGGGAACACTGAAGCTTTCTTT.

This clonotype was detected many times. The V and J genes are TRBV12-3 or TRBV12-4 and TRBJ1-1; 7 nucleotides line up with TRBD1. Trimming cost V 6 bases and J 3 bases; bases outside gene matches: 13. This CDR3 spans 16 amino acids. Here the CDR3 DNA reads TGTGCCAGCAGGCATTACAGGGGTCGGGTATACACTGAAGCTTTCTTT. It specifies CASRHYRGRVYTEAFF.

This clonotype turned up a few times. The genes are TRBV20-1 and TRBJ2-3; unclear D gene. V was cut by 0 bases and J by 0 bases, with 7 bases left in between. CDR1 DFQATT and CDR2 SNEGSKA come from the germline V gene (reference sequence). This CDR3 region has 14 residues. CDR3 amino acids: CSAREARSTDTQYF. CDR3 sequence (DNA): TGCAGTGCTAGAGAAGCGCGCAGCACAGATACGCAGTATTTT.

Regarding this clonotype: A junction end diverges from the germline sequence, so it may reflect a read error. The chain is built from TRBV5-1 and TRBJ1-1; D remains ambiguous. This CDR3 spans 13 amino acids. CDR1 and CDR2 from the germline V gene are SGHRS and YFSETQ. For the CDR3, the DNA is TGCGCCAGCGGCTTGGGCTCGAACACTGAAGCTTTCTTT. Its translation: CASGLGSNTEAFF. The full variable domain, completed using reference TRBV5-1 and TRBJ1-1, is KAGVTQTPRYLIKTRGQQVTLSCSPISGHRSVSWYQQTPGQGLQFLFEYFSETQRNKGNFPGRFSGRQFSNSRSEMNVSTLELGDSALYLCASGLGSNTEAFFGQGTRLTVV.